Presented here are 32 T cell receptor beta chains from one specimen sequenced in a study of blood T cell repertoires in COVID-19. Here immunoSEQ multiplex PCR was the method, and the copy in TCRdb shows in-frame clones only, minus some. The sample includes about 97,000 clones, about 87% of them seen just once. What was sequenced was peripheral blood. All receptors derive from a human donor in a cohort sampled during active COVID-19.

The chain combines TRBV9 with TRBJ1-4, with unresolved D. Germline values: CDR1 SGDLS, CDR2 YYNGEE. V lost 3 bases to trimming and J lost 4 bases, with 16 bases between them. This CDR3 is built from 16 residues. For the CDR3, the DNA is TGTGCCAGCAGCGCTGGAGGAGGATTTGATAATGAAAAACTGTTTTTT. Its protein is CASSAGGGFDNEKLFF.

This rearrangement joins TRBV5-6 to TRBJ2-7; no definite D call. V was shortened by 0 bases and J by 4 bases, with 5 bases between the two germline ends. CDR1 is SGHDT and CDR2 is YYEEEE in the germline V gene. This CDR3 has 12 residues. The CDR3 region is CASSLERYEQYF. CDR3 DNA sequence: TGTGCCAGCAGCTTGGAGAGATACGAGCAGTACTTC.

The chain combines TRBV27 with TRBJ2-5, with TRBD2 matching 8 bases. CDR3 size: 15 residues. The germline gives CDR1 MNHEY, CDR2 SMNVEV (reference sequence). Trimming took 0 bases from V and 4 from J; bases not matched to a gene: 4. CDR3 amino acids: CASSLSEAGGETQYF. Written as DNA, the CDR3 is TGTGCCAGCAGTTTATCGGAGGCGGGGGGAGAGACCCAGTACTTC.

The V gene is TRBV7-3, the J gene TRBJ1-1, with D maybe TRBD1 (6 bases). V was trimmed by 5 bases and J by 5 bases, leaving 15 bases between them. This CDR3 is 14 amino acids long. Germline lookup yields CDR1 SGHTA and CDR2 FQGTGA. CDR3 protein: CASSPQGRGTEAFF. CDR3 in DNA: TGTGCCAGCAGCCCCCAGGGGAGAGGGACTGAAGCTTTCTTT.

This chain connects TRBV28 to TRBJ1-5; no clear D gene. CDR1 and CDR2 (germline): MDHEN, SYDVKM. Trimming removed 6 bases from V and 4 bases from J, with 10 bases in between. The CDR3 is made up of 13 amino acids. CDR3 in amino acids: CASRVELNQPQHF. Written as DNA, the CDR3 is TGTGCCAGCAGGGTCGAGCTTAATCAGCCCCAGCATTTT.

The rearrangement links TRBV11-2 to TRBJ1-4, with TRBD1 as a possible D gene (5 bases). This CDR3 is 15 amino acids long. Trimming took off 0 bases at V and 6 bases at J, with 11 bases between the two ends. CDR1 SGHAT and CDR2 FQNNGV come from the germline V gene. The CDR3 spells CASSLEGEWDEKLFF. DNA of the CDR3: TGTGCCAGCAGCTTAGAAGGGGAATGGGATGAAAAACTGTTTTTT.

This chain joins TRBV2 and TRBJ1-2; D not resolved. V was cut by 0 bases and J by 4 bases, with 6 bases left in between. The CDR3 runs 13 residues. Germline loops: CDR1 SNHLY, CDR2 FYNNEI. The CDR3 region has the DNA TGTGCCAGCAGTGAAGCGTCCATCTATGGCTACACCTTC. Protein product: CASSEASIYGYTF.

The genes are TRBV19 and TRBJ2-3; TRBD1 is a possible D gene (5 bases). Between the trimmed V and J ends, which lost 0 bases and 2 bases, there was a span of 12 bases. Germline V gives CDR1 LNHDA, CDR2 SQIVND (reference sequence). The CDR3 is 16 amino acids. The CDR3 nucleotides read TGTGCCAGTAGTATAGATCTAGGGGCAGCCACAGATACGCAGTATTTT. It translates to CASSIDLGAATDTQYF.

V and J are TRBV9 and TRBJ2-5; D remains ambiguous. The germline V gene has CDR1 SGDLS and CDR2 YYNGEE. Trimming removed 0 bases at V and 5 bases at J, with 14 bases between. This CDR3 comprises 15 residues. The CDR3 region has the DNA TGTGCCAGCAGCGTAGACCCCGCGCAATTGGAGACCCAGTACTTC. Residues: CASSVDPAQLETQYF.

The rearrangement uses TRBV6-5 and TRBJ2-5; perhaps TRBD2 as D (6 bases). V was trimmed by 6 bases and J by 4 bases, leaving 15 bases between them. The V gene's germline CDR1 is MNHEY and CDR2 SVGAGI. The CDR3 is made up of 14 amino acids. The CDR3 sequence: CASRGGLPPETQYF. DNA of the CDR3: TGTGCCAGCAGGGGGGGACTCCCCCCAGAGACCCAGTACTTC.

The CDR3 sequence is CASSLFGGESSYEQYF. DNA of the CDR3: TGTGCCAGCAGCTTATTCGGCGGTGAGAGCTCCTACGAGCAGTACTTC. The chain couples TRBV7-9 to TRBJ2-7, with unresolved D. CDR3 length: 16 residues. Deletions cut 2 bases from V and 0 bases from J, with 14 bases between. CDR1 is SEHNR and CDR2 is FQNEAQ in the germline V gene (reference sequence).

The chain joins TRBV27 to TRBJ1-5, with a possible D match to TRBD1 (5 bases). This CDR3 spans 15 amino acids. V dropped 1 base and J dropped 4 bases, with 11 bases sitting between them. Germline CDR1 MNHEY, CDR2 SMNVEV (reference sequence). CDR3 in DNA: TGTGCCAGCAGTTTATGGGGCCCTCCTAATCAGCCCCAGCATTTT. Its protein is CASSLWGPPNQPQHF.

The table lists this clone with a few counts. The chain joins TRBV9 to TRBJ1-3, with unresolved D. This CDR3 comprises 14 residues. The germline CDR1 and CDR2 sequences are SGDLS and YYNGEE. V gave up 2 bases and J gave up 0 bases, with 6 bases separating them. CDR3 residues: CASSVRNSGNTIYF. CDR3 nucleotide sequence: TGTGCCAGCAGCGTGCGGAACTCTGGAAACACCATATATTTT. The complete variable domain, with remaining parts taken from reference TRBV9 and TRBJ1-3, reads DSGVTQTPKHLITATGQRVTLRCSPRSGDLSVYWYQQSLDQGLQFLIQYYNGEERAKGNILERFSAQQFPDLHSELNLSSLELGDSALYFCASSVRNSGNTIYFGEGSWLTVV.

This chain joins TRBV14 and TRBJ1-1; D unresolved. V lost 0 bases to trimming and J lost 2 bases, with 7 bases between them. Germline V lookup: CDR1 SGHDN, CDR2 FVKESK. There are 14 residues in the CDR3. This chain's CDR3 is CASSQDRLNTEAFF. The CDR3 DNA is TGTGCCAGCAGCCAAGACAGACTAAACACTGAAGCTTTCTTT.

V gene TRBV18 combines with J gene TRBJ2-3; possible D gene TRBD2, 5 bases. V gave up 0 bases and J gave up 0 bases, with 10 bases separating them. Germline V gene lookup returns CDR1 KGHSH and CDR2 LQKENI. The CDR3 contains 16 residues. CDR3 in amino acids: CASSPPGRTSTDTQYF. Here the CDR3 DNA reads TGTGCCAGCTCACCACCAGGAAGGACTAGCACAGATACGCAGTATTTT. Complete variable domain (other parts from reference TRBV18 and TRBJ2-3): NAGVMQNPRHLVRRRGQEARLRCSPMKGHSHVYWYRQLPEEGLKFMVYLQKENIIDESGMPKERFSAEFPKEGPSILRIQQVVRGDSAAYFCASSPPGRTSTDTQYFGPGTRLTVL.

The chain uses TRBV5-6 and TRBJ2-2, with 8 bases fitting TRBD1. CDR1 SGHDT and CDR2 YYEEEE come from the germline V gene. This CDR3 is 14 amino acids long. J was trimmed by 5 bases and V by 1 base; bases with no gene match: 1. In DNA, the CDR3 is TGTGCCAGCAGCTTGACAGGGGGGACCGGGGAGCTGTTTTTT. Protein: CASSLTGGTGELFF.

The genes are TRBV7-2 and TRBJ1-2, with a weak D call TRBD1 (6 bases). CDR1 SGHTA and CDR2 FQGNSA come from the germline V gene. The CDR3 is 12 amino acids. V lost 5 bases, J lost 5 bases, and 9 bases lay in between. The CDR3, as DNA: TGTGCCAGCAGCCGGACAGAATATGGCTACACCTTC. Its protein product is CASSRTEYGYTF. The whole variable domain, remainder taken from reference TRBV7-2 and TRBJ1-2, is GAGVSQSPSNKVTEKGKDVELRCDPISGHTALYWYRQSLGQGLEFLIYFQGNSAPDKSGLPSDRFSAERTGGSVSTLTIQRTQQEDSAVYLCASSRTEYGYTFGSGTRLTVV.

The chain joins TRBV5-1 to TRBJ1-2; D may be TRBD1 (5 bases). The germline V gene has CDR1 SGHRS and CDR2 YFSETQ. This CDR3 contains 12 residues. V was clipped by 4 bases and J by 5 bases, with 9 bases between them. The CDR3 sequence: CASSLDRYGYTF. CDR3 sequence (DNA): TGCGCCAGCAGCCTAGACAGATATGGCTACACCTTC.

The table lists this clone with a count of one. This chain joins TRBV7-3 and TRBJ2-2; D might be TRBD2 (5 bases). V was pared by 6 bases and J by 4 bases, with 9 bases between. The CDR3 length is 13 residues. The germline CDR1 and CDR2 sequences are SGHTA and FQGTGA. The CDR3 DNA follows: TGTGCCAGCAGTCGGGGATTCACCGGGGAGCTGTTTTTT. Translation gives CASSRGFTGELFF. Based on the CDR3 plus reference TRBV7-3 and TRBJ2-2, the full variable domain is GAGVSQTPSNKVTEKGKYVELRCDPISGHTALYWYRQSLGQGPEFLIYFQGTGAADDSGLPNDRFFAVRPEGSVSTLKIQRTERGDSAVYLCASSRGFTGELFFGEGSRLTVL.

The chain couples TRBV4-2 to TRBJ2-7; 8 bases are shared with TRBD1. CDR3 size: 14 residues. V lost 4 bases, J lost 3 bases, and 5 bases stayed unmatched. Germline V gene sequence: CDR1 LGHNA, CDR2 YNFKEQ. CDR3 bases: TGTGCCAGCAGCCCGGGGACAGGAAGCTACGAGCAGTACTTC. It is translated as CASSPGTGSYEQYF.

The chain employs TRBV28 and TRBJ1-1; D is unresolved. CDR1 and CDR2 from the germline V gene are MDHEN and SYDVKM. The V and J ends lost 2 bases and 4 bases respectively, with 11 bases between them. This CDR3 contains 14 residues. CDR3 loop: CASSLISEPTEAFF. CDR3 bases: TGTGCCAGCAGTTTAATTTCAGAACCCACTGAAGCTTTCTTT.

The chain combines TRBV11-2 with TRBJ2-3; maybe TRBD1 (5 bases). In germline, CDR1 is SGHAT, CDR2 FQNNGV. This CDR3 is 16 amino acids long. V gave up 2 bases and J gave up 4 bases, with 16 bases separating them. The CDR3 loop reads CASSLSGQGRSDTQYF. The CDR3, as DNA: TGTGCCAGCAGCTTAAGTGGTCAGGGAAGGTCAGATACGCAGTATTTT.

This chain uses TRBV21-1 with TRBJ1-2; the table's D gene call, TRBD1, was not cross checked with the DNA. TRBV21-1 is a documented pseudogene. This CDR3 spans 18 amino acids. The CDR3 bases are TGTGCCAGCAGCGCCAAATGTGGGGCGGACCCAAGTAACTATGGCTACACCTTC. This codes for CASSAKCGADPSNYGYTF.

The J gene is TRBJ1-2, the V gene TRBV28, with D possibly matching TRBD1 (6 bases). CDR1 and CDR2 (germline): MDHEN, SYDVKM. The CDR3 totals 16 residues. The ends were cut back, 7 bases at V and 4 bases at J, with 22 bases in the middle. CDR3: CASTTRGAGVPYGYTF. DNA for the CDR3: TGTGCCAGCACCACTCGAGGGGCAGGGGTCCCCTATGGCTACACCTTC.

The V gene is TRBV6-5, the J gene TRBJ1-6; 9 positions match TRBD1. The CDR3 is made up of 15 amino acids. The V and J ends lost 6 bases and 5 bases, in that order; junction bases with no gene match: 5. From germline, CDR1 is MNHEY and CDR2 SVGAGI. The CDR3 here is CASRWDRDNNSPLHF. CDR3 nucleotides: TGTGCCAGCAGATGGGACAGGGATAATAATTCACCCCTCCACTTT.

The CDR3 loop reads CASSSGTSGRITDTQYF. The CDR3 nucleotides read TGTGCCAGCAGTTCCGGGACTAGCGGGAGGATAACAGATACGCAGTATTTT. The V call is TRBV6-2 or TRBV6-3, the J call TRBJ2-3; 15 nucleotides align to TRBD2. The CDR3 is 17 residues long. Looked up from germline, CDR1 is MNHEY and CDR2 is SVGEGT. Losses at the gene ends were 4 bases for V and 3 bases for J; bases not matched to a gene: 5.

V and J are TRBV13 and TRBJ2-3; D unclear. The CDR3 is made up of 14 amino acids. V was clipped by 5 bases and J by 0 bases, with 9 bases between them. Germline assignment: CDR1 PRHDT and CDR2 FYEKMQ (reference sequence). CDR3 sequence reads: CASSLPGSTDTQYF. The CDR3 DNA reads as TGTGCCAGCAGCCTCCCCGGGAGCACAGATACGCAGTATTTT.

The J gene is TRBJ2-7, the V gene TRBV5-6; TRBD1 matches at 9 bases. This CDR3 comprises 13 residues. Germline CDR1 reads SGHDT; CDR2 reads YYEEEE. J gave up 7 bases and V 2 bases, and 4 bases lay outside the gene matches. CDR3 protein: CASSLQGAREQYF. The CDR3 DNA is TGTGCCAGCAGCTTACAGGGGGCGCGGGAGCAGTACTTC.

V usage is TRBV11-2 and J usage is TRBJ2-5, with TRBD1 identical over 7 bases. Germline V gene lookup returns CDR1 SGHAT and CDR2 FQNNGV. CDR3 length: 13 amino acids. The V gene end was trimmed by 6 bases and the J gene end by 12 bases; junction bases not matched to a gene: 13. The CDR3 coding sequence is TGTGCCAGCAGAAGGACAGGTGGATCGGAAAAGTACTTC. Translating it yields CASRRTGGSEKYF.

A single count supports this clone. This chain joins TRBV27 and TRBJ2-5; 13 bases are a match to TRBD2. V lost 0 bases and J lost 5; bases outside the gene matches: 6. CDR1 is MNHEY, CDR2 SMNVEV, per germline (reference sequence). The CDR3 covers 17 residues. The CDR3 DNA sequence: TGTGCCAGCAGTTTATCGCCCGGACTAGCGGGAGTGGAGACCCAGTACTTC. It yields the protein CASSLSPGLAGVETQYF.

This clone has just one count. The V gene is TRBV28, the J gene TRBJ2-5; 7 positions match TRBD1. CDR1 MDHEN and CDR2 SYDVKM come from the germline V gene. The CDR3 contains 14 residues. V dropped 8 bases and J dropped 0; count of bases not matched to a gene: 6. CDR3 loop: CASSPGTDQETQYF. The CDR3 nucleotides read TGTGCCAGCTCTCCCGGGACAGACCAAGAGACCCAGTACTTC.

V usage is TRBV9 and J usage is TRBJ2-2; D might be TRBD2 (5 bases). The germline V gene encodes CDR1 SGDLS and CDR2 YYNGEE. The CDR3 runs to 16 residues. The V gene lost 2 bases and the J gene lost 0 bases, with 11 bases spanning the gap. The CDR3, as DNA: TGTGCCAGCAGCGTGGCGAGCGGCTCGAACACCGGGGAGCTGTTTTTT. It is translated as CASSVASGSNTGELFF.